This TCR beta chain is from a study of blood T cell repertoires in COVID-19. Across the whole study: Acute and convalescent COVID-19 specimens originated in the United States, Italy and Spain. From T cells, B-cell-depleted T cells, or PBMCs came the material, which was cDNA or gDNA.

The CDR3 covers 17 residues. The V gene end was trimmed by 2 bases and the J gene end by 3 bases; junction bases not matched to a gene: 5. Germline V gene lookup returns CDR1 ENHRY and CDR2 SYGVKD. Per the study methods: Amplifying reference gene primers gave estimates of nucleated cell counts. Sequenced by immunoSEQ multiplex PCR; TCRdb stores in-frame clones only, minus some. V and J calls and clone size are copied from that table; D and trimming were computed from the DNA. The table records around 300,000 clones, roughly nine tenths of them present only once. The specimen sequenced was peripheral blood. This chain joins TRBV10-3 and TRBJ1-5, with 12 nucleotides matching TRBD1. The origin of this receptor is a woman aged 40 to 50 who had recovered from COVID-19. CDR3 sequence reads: CAISEGTGGANNQPQHF. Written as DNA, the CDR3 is TGTGCCATCAGTGAGGGGACAGGGGGCGCAAACAATCAGCCCCAGCATTTT.